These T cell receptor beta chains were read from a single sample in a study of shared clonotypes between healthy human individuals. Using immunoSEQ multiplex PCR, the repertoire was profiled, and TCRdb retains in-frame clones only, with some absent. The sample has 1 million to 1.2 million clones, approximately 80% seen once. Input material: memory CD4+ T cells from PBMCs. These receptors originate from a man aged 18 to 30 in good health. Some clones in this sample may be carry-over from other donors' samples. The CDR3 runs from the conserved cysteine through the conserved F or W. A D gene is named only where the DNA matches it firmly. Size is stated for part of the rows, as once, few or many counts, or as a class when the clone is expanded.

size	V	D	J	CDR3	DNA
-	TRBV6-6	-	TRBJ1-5	CASRRQEYNQPQHF	TGTGCCAGCAGGCGACAGGAATATAATCAGCCCCAGCATTTT
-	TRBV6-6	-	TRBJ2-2	CASSYSTAGTTGELFF	TGTGCCAGCAGTTACTCGACGGCAGGAACCACCGGGGAGCTGTTTTTT
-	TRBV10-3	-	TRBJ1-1	CAIRGDTDTEAFF	TGTGCCATCAGGGGGGACACGGACACTGAAGCTTTCTTT
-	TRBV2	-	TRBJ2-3	CASGRQSLSTDTQYF	TGTGCCAGCGGAAGACAAAGCCTCAGCACAGATACGCAGTATTTT
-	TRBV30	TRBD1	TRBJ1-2	CAWSAAGTGGPRGGYTF	TGTGCCTGGAGCGCAGCCGGGACAGGGGGGCCCCGGGGCGGCTACACCTTC
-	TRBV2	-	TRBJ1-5	CASSEGAVSNQPQHF	TGTGCCAGCAGTGAAGGGGCGGTTAGCAATCAGCCCCAGCATTTT
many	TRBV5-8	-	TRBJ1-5	CASSLGQTLNQPQHF	TGTGCCAGCAGCTTGGGTCAGACGCTGAATCAGCCCCAGCATTTT
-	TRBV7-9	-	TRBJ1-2	CASSLAAGLDYGYTF	TGTGCCAGCAGCTTAGCAGCAGGGTTAGACTATGGCTACACCTTC
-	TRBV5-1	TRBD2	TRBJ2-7	CASSLAGTTSYEQYF	TGCGCCAGCAGCTTGGCCGGGACTACCTCCTACGAGCAGTACTTC
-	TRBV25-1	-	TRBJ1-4	CASSESTGHIGKLFF	TGTGCCAGCAGTGAATCCACGGGACATATCGGAAAACTGTTTTTT
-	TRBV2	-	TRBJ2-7	CASSDVGAGEQYF	TGTGCCAGCAGTGATGTAGGGGCTGGCGAGCAGTACTTC
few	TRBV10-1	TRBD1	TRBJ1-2	CASSGGQGGGYTF	TGCGCCAGCAGTGGGGGACAGGGAGGCGGCTACACATTC
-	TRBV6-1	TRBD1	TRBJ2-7	CASSVGRGLYEQYF	TGTGCCAGCAGTGTAGGCAGGGGGTTATACGAGCAGTACTTC
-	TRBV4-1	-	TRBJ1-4	CASAPRGSNEKLFF	TGCGCCTCGGCCCCTCGAGGGTCTAATGAAAAACTGTTTTTT
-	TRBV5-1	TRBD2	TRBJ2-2	CASSLAGSTGELFF	TGCGCCAGCAGCTTAGCGGGAAGTACCGGGGAGCTGTTTTTT
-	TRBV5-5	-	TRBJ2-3	CASSLGQAEGTQYF	TGTGCCAGCAGCTTGGGGCAGGCGGAGGGTACGCAGTATTTT
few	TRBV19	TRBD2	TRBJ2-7	CASSTTPFRAGDEQYF	TGTGCCAGTAGTACCACCCCGTTTCGAGCGGGAGACGAGCAGTACTTC
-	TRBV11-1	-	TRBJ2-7	CASAPGAAYEQYF	TGTGCCAGCGCTCCGGGAGCAGCCTACGAGCAGTACTTC
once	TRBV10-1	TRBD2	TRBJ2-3	CASSETSGSADTQYF	TGCGCCAGCAGTGAGACCAGCGGGAGCGCAGATACGCAGTATTTT
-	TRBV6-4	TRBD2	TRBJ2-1	CASSELAGPYNEQFF	TGTGCCAGCAGTGAACTAGCGGGACCATACAATGAGCAGTTCTTC
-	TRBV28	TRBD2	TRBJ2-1	CASSQTSGRTHEQFF	TGTGCCAGCAGCCAGACTAGCGGGAGGACCCATGAGCAGTTCTTC
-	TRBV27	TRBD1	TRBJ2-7	CASSGTGRLDEQYF	TGTGCCAGCAGTGGGACAGGGAGGTTGGACGAGCAGTACTTC
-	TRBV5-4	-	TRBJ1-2	CASSIAEGNYGYTF	TGTGCCAGCAGCATAGCAGAGGGAAACTATGGCTACACCTTC
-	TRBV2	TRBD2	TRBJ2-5	CASSPHPGLAAQETQYF	TGTGCCAGCAGCCCCCATCCCGGACTAGCGGCACAAGAGACCCAGTACTTC
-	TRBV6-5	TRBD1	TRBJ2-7	CASSGSGQGFYEQYF	TGTGCCAGCAGTGGTTCCGGACAGGGGTTTTACGAGCAGTACTTC
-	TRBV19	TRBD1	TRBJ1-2	CASSGRDRATGYTF	TGTGCCAGTAGTGGCCGGGACAGGGCAACCGGCTACACCTTC
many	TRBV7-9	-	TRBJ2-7	CASSLEGVEQYF	TGTGCCAGCAGCTTAGAGGGGGTCGAGCAGTACTTC
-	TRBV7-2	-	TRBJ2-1	CASSDGLGSRVRSYNEQFF	TGTGCCAGCAGCGACGGGTTGGGGTCCCGCGTGAGAAGTTACAATGAGCAGTTCTTC
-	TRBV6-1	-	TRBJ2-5	CASSATYQETQYF	TGTGCCAGCAGCGCAACGTACCAAGAGACCCAGTACTTC
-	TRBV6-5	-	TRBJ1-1	CASRRGLNTEAFF	TGTGCCAGCAGGAGGGGGTTGAACACTGAAGCTTTCTTT
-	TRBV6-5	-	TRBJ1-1	CASSYYPGANTEAFF	TGTGCCAGCAGTTACTACCCAGGGGCGAACACTGAAGCTTTCTTT
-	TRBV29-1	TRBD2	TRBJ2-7	CSGATSGDEQYF	TGCAGCGGCGCGACTAGCGGGGATGAGCAGTACTTC
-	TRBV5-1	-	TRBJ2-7	CASSTPGPGYYEQYF	TGCGCCAGCAGCACCCCTGGCCCAGGGTACTACGAGCAGTACTTC
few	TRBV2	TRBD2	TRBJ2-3	CASRRTSGRGDTQYF	TGTGCCAGCAGAAGGACTAGCGGGAGAGGAGATACGCAGTATTTT
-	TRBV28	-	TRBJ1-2	CASSLGGVGYTF	TGTGCCAGCAGTCTTGGGGGGGTAGGCTACACCTTC
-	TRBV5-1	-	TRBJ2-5	CASSPTVQETQYF	TGCGCCAGCAGCCCGACAGTTCAAGAGACCCAGTACTTC
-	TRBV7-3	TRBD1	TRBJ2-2	CASKDRGNTGELFF	TGTGCCAGCAAAGACAGGGGAAACACCGGGGAGCTGTTTTTT
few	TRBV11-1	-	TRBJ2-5	CASSARTSETQYF	TGTGCCAGCAGCGCTCGGACATCGGAGACCCAGTACTTC
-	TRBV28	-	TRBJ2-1	CASRSSYNEQFF	TGTGCCAGCCGCTCCTCGTACAATGAGCAGTTCTTC
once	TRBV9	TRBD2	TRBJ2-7	CASSREGLAVGEQYF	TGTGCCAGCAGCCGGGAGGGGCTAGCGGTAGGCGAGCAGTACTTC